This TCR beta chain originates from a study of blood T cell repertoires in COVID-19. Between the trimmed V and J ends, which lost 6 bases and 0 bases, there was a span of 14 bases. Germline V CDR1 and CDR2: SNHLY, FYNNEI. The CDR3 sequence is 15 residues long. As processed by the authors: From reference gene primer amplification, estimates of nucleated cell counts were derived. Using immunoSEQ multiplex PCR, the repertoire was profiled, and TCRdb retains in-frame clones only, with some absent. That table gives V, J and clone size, and the DNA gave D and trimming. The sample carries approximately 150,000 clones, roughly 84% recorded once.

The sample taken for sequencing was peripheral blood. This TCR was sampled from a human donor with acute or convalescent COVID-19. The donor label of this sample is uncertain. The genes are TRBV2 and TRBJ1-2; D is possibly TRBD1 (6 bases). CDR3 loop: CASRGGDTANYGYTF. In nucleotides, the CDR3 is TGTGCCAGCAGGGGGGGGGACACTGCTAACTATGGCTACACCTTC.